This T cell receptor beta chain was sequenced in a study of PD-1 blockade in classical Hodgkin lymphoma. The study's findings and limits: Patients who began taking nivolumab under 1 year after ASCT were left out.

Every patient relapsed after autologous stem cell transplantation, and brentuximab vedotin exposure varied. Comment on this clone: Its antigen is undetermined.

The table came from immunoSEQ multiplex PCR; TCRdb's copy has only in-frame clones and leaves some out. The sample lists about 94,000 clones, 80% to 90% occurring once. This CDR3 spans 13 amino acids. Trimming took 6 bases from V and 1 from J, leaving 8 bases between them. Germline-derived CDR1 and CDR2 are SGDLS and YYNGEE. Sample: peripheral blood mononuclear cells (PBMCs), taken before the second cycle of nivolumab. The source of this sequence is a human donor with classical Hodgkin lymphoma. The V gene is TRBV9, the J gene TRBJ1-3, with a possible D match to TRBD1 (5 bases). CDR3 nucleotide sequence: TGTGCCAGCACCCGGGGGTCTGGAAACACCATATATTTT. Amino acid sequence: CASTRGSGNTIYF.